This T cell receptor (beta chain) was identified during a study of low-dose radiotherapy and immunotherapy resistance in tumors. Study information: Radiation delivery to Cohort 1 consisted of 0.5 Gy per fraction every 2 weeks, summing to 6.5 Gy. Per fraction, Cohort 2 was given 1 Gy every two weeks, accumulating a total of 13 Gy over 26 weeks.

This CDR3 comprises 15 residues. With 5 bases removed from V and 0 bases from J, the gap between germline ends came to 11 bases. Covering alpha and beta chains, TRAV- and TRBV-specific primers were used for the first-strand cDNA. Over 20 PCR cycles, TCRs were amplified from a constant-region primer and V-primer adapter. TCRdb used MiXCR to reprocess the reads, holding one entry per CDR3 protein. The data hold about 100,000 distinct CDR3 sequences, with about 20% observed a single time. This clonotype was detected ten times or more. As for time point: after trial treatment. The treatment is: LDRT plus nivolumab, ipilimumab, low-dose cyclophosphamide and aspirin (RACIN trial).

The TCR was taken from a male donor with prostate cancer. The chain has TRBV12-3 or TRBV12-4 and TRBJ1-5, with D possibly being TRBD1 (6 bases). Here the sequenced sample was PBMCs, taken after low-dose radiotherapy plus immunotherapy. CDR3 region: CASSRGGHSNQPQHF. The CDR3 DNA follows: TGTGCCAGCAGTCGCGGGGGACATAGCAATCAGCCCCAGCATTTT.